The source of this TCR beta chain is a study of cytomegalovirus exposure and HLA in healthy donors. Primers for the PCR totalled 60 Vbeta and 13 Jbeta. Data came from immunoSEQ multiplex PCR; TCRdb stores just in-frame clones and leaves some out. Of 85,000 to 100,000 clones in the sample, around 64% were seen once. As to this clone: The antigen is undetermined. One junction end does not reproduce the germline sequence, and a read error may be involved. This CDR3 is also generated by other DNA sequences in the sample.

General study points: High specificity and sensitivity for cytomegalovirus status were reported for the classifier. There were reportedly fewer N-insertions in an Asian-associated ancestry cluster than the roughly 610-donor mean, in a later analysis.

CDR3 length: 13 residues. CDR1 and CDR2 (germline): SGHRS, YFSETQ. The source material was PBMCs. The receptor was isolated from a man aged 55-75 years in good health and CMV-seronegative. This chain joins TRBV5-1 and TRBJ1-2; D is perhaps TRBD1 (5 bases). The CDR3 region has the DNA TGTGCCAGCAGCTCCGGGGGGACTTATCGCTACACCTTC. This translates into CASSSGGTYRYTF.